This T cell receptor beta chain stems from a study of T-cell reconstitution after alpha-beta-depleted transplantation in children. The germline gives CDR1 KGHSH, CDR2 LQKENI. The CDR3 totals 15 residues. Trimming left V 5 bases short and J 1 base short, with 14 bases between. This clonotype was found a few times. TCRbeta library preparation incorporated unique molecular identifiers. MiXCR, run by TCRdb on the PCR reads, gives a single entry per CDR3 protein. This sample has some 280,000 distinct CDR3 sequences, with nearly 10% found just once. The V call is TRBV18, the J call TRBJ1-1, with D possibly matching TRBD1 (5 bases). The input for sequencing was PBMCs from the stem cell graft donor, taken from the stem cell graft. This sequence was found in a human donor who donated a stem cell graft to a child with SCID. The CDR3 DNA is TGTGCCAGCTCAAATCCGGGACTCACGAACACTGAAGCTTTCTTT. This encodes CASSNPGLTNTEAFF.